The sequence of this TCR beta chain was determined in a study of blood T cell repertoires in COVID-19. Profiling relied on immunoSEQ multiplex PCR, and the TCRdb table lists in-frame clones only, not all of them. Found here are about 250,000 clones, about 82% of them singletons; the top ten hold 9.1%. This TCR was sampled from a woman aged 50 to 65 with acute COVID-19. Sample: PBMCs or T cells enriched from blood (not recorded which).

In DNA, the CDR3 is TGTGCCAGCTCACCTGGAACAGGGAGTTTCAGAAGTGGCTACACCTTC. Its protein is CASSPGTGSFRSGYTF. The V gene is TRBV18, the J gene TRBJ1-2; tentatively, D is TRBD1 (6 bases). V lost 3 bases, J lost 7 bases, and 21 bases lay in between. Per germline, CDR1 KGHSH and CDR2 LQKENI. This CDR3 has 16 residues. Together with reference TRBV18 and TRBJ1-2, the CDR3 gives the full variable domain: NAGVMQNPRHLVRRRGQEARLRCSPMKGHSHVYWYRQLPEEGLKFMVYLQKENIIDESGMPKERFSAEFPKEGPSILRIQQVVRGDSAAYFCASSPGTGSFRSGYTFGSGTRLTVV.